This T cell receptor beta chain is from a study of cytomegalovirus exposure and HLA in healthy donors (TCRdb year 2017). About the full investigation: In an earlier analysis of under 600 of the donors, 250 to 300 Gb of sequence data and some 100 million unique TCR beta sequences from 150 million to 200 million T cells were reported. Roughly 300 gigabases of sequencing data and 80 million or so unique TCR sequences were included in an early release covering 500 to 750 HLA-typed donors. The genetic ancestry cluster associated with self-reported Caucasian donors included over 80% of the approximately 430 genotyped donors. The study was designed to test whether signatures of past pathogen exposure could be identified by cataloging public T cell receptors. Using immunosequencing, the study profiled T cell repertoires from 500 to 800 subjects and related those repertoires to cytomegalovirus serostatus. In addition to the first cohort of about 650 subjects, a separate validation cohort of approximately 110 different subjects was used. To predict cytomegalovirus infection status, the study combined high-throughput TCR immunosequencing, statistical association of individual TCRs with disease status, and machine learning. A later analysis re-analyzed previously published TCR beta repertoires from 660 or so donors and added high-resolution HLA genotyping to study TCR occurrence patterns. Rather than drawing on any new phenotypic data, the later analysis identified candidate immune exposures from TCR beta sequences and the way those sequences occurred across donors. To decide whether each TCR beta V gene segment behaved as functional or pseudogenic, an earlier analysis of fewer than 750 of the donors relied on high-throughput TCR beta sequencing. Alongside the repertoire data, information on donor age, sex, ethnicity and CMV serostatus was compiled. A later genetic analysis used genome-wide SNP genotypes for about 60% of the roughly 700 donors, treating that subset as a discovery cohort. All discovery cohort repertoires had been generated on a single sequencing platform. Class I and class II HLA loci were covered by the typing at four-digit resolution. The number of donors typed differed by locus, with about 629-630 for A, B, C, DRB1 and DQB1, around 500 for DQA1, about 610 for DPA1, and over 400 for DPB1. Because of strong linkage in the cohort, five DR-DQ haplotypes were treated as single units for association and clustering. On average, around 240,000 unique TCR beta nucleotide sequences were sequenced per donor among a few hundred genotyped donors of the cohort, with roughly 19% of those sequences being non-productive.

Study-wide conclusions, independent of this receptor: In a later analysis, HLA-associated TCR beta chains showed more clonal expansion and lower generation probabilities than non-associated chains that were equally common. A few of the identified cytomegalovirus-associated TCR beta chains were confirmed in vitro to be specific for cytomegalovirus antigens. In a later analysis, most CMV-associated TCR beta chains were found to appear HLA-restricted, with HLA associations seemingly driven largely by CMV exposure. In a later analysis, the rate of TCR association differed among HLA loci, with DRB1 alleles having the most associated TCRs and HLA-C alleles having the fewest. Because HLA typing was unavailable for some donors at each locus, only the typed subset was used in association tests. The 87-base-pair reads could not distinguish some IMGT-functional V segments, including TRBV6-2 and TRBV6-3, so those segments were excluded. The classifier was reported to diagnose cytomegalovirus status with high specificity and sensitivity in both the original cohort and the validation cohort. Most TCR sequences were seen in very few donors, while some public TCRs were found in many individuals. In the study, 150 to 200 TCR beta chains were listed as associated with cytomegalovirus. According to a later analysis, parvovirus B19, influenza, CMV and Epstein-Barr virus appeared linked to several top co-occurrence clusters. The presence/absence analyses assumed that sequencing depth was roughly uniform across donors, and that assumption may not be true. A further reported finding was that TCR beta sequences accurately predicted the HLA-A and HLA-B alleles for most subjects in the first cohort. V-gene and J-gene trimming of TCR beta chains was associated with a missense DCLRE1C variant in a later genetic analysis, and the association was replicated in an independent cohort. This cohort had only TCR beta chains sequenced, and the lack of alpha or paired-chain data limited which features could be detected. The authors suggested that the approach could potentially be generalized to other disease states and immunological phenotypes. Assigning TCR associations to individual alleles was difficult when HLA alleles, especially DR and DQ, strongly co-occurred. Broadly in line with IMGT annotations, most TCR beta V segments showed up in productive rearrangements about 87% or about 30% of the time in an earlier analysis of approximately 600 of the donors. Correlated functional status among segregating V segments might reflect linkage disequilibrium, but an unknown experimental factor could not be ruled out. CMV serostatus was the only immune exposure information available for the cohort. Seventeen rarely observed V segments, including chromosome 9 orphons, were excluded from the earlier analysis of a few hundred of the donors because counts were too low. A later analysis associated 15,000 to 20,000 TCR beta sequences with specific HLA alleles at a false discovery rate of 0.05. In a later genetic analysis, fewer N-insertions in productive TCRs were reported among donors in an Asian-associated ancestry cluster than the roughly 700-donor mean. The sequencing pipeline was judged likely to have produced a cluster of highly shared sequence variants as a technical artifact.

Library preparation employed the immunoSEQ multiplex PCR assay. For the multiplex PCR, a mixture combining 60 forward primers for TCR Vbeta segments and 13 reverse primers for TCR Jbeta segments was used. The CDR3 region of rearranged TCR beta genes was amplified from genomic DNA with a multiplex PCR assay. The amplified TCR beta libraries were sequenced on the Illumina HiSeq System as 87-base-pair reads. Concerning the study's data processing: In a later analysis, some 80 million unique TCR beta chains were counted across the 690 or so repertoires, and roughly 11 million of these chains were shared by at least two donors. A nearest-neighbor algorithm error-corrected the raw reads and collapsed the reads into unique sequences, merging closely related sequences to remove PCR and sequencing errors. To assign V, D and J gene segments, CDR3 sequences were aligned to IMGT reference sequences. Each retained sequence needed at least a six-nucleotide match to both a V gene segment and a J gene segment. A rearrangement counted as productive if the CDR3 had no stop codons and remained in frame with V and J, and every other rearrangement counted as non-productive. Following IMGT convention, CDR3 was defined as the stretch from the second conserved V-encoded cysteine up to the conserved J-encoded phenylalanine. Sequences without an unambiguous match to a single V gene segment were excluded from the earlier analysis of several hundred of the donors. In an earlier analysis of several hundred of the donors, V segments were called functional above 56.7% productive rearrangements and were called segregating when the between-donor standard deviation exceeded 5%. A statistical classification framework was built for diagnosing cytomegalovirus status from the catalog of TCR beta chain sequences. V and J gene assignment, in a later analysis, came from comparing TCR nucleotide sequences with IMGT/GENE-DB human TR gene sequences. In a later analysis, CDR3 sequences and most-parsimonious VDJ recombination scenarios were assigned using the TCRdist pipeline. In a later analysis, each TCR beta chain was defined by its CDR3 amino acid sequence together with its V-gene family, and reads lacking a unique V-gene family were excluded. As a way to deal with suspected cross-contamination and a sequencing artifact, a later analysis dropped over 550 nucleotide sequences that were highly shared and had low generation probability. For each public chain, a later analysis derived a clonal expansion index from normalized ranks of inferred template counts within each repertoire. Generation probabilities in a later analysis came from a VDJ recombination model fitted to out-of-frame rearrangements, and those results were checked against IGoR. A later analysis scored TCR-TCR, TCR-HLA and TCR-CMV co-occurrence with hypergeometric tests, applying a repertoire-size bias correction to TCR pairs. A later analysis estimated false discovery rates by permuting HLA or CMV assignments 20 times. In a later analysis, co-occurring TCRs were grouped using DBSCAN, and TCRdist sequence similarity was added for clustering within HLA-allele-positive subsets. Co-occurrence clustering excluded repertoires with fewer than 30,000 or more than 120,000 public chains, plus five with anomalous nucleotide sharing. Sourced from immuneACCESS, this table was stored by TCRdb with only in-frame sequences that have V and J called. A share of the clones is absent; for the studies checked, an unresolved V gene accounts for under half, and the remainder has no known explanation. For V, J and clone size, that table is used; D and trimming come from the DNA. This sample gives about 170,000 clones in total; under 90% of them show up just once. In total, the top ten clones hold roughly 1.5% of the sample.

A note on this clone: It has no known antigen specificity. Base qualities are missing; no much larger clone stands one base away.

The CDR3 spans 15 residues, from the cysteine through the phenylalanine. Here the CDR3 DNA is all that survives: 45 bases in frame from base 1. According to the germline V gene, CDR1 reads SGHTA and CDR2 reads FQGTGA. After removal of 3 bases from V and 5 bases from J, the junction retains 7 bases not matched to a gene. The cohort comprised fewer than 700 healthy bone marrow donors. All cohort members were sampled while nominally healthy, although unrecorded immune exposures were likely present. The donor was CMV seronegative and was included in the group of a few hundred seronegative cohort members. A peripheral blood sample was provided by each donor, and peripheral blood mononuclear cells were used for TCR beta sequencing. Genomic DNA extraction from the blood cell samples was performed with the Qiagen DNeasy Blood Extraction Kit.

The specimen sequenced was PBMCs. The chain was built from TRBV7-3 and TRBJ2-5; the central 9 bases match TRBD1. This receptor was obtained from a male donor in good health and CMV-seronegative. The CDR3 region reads CASSFRTGAGETQYF. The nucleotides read TGTGCCAGCAGCTTCCGGACAGGGGCGGGGGAGACCCAGTACTTC.